This note documents a single T cell receptor (beta chain) sequence. The record originates from a study of T cells in Graves' hyperthyroidism and ophthalmopathy. Study information: Peripheral blood sampling occurred at initial diagnosis, before any treatment.

TCR beta CDR3 regions were amplified from RNA. First-round RT-PCR with HTBI primers amplified the TCR CDR3 region. MiXCR was run by TCRdb on the multiplex PCR reads, yielding one entry per CDR3 protein. The data show more than 350,000 distinct CDR3 sequences, about 16% seen once. Patients aged 18 to 65 had newly diagnosed hyperthyroidism that had lasted under 2 months. Uncontrolled infection, other autoimmune disease, pregnancy or lactation barred patients from enrollment. Diagnosis relied on clinical symptoms, serum thyroxine and TRAb, thyroid ultrasound and orbital computed tomography. Per the germline V gene, CDR1 is MNHEY and CDR2 is SMNVEV (reference sequence). V was shortened by 4 bases and J by 8 bases, with 12 bases between the two germline ends. The CDR3 length is 14 residues.

This chain connects TRBV27 to TRBJ1-6, with D unclear. The receptor was isolated from a woman aged 25 to 39 with Graves' hyperthyroidism. The sequenced sample was blood. Written as DNA, the CDR3 is TGTGCCAGCAGTTACCGCAGGTTGGATTCACCCCTCCACTTT. Translated, it gives CASSYRRLDSPLHF.